The 31 T cell receptor beta chains given below trace back to one sample, sequenced in a study of T cell responses to AZD1222 COVID-19 vaccine (dated by TCRdb to the early 2020s). The intended sense of this specimen's time point label: baseline before first vaccination. To prepare the library, the immunoSEQ multiplex PCR assay was applied. TCRdb took this table from immuneACCESS and kept in-frame rearrangements with V and J called. Such tables lack part of the clones; where checked against another copy, unresolved V genes explain under half of the gap, and the rest is unexplained. The sample data list some 150,000 clones, and just over 85% of these were observed just once. The ten most abundant clones make up about 3% of the sample. The sample consisted of peripheral blood, taken on day 0 of AZD1222 vaccination. The receptor source for this set is an adult in good health.

The chain carries TRBV19 and TRBJ2-3; 10 nucleotides match TRBD2. Trimming at V came to 4 bases and at J to 5 bases, leaving 0 bases not matched to a gene. The CDR3 is made up of 13 amino acids. The germline V gene encodes CDR1 LNHDA and CDR2 SQIVND (reference sequence). As DNA, the CDR3 is TGTGCCAGTAGTACTAGCGGGAGAGATACGCAGTATTTT. Amino acid sequence: CASSTSGRDTQYF.

The rearrangement uses TRBV7-8 and TRBJ2-7; no firm D call. With 5 bases removed from V and 2 bases from J, the gap between germline ends came to 4 bases. The CDR3 runs to 11 residues. Germline assignment: CDR1 SGHVS and CDR2 FQNEAQ. The CDR3, as DNA: TGTGCCAGCAGCCTGACCTACGAGCAGTACTTC. The encoded protein is CASSLTYEQYF.

The V call is TRBV19, the J call TRBJ2-2; maybe TRBD2 (5 bases). CDR1 LNHDA and CDR2 SQIVND come from the germline V gene (reference sequence). Trimming pared 3 bases from V and 7 bases from J, leaving 12 bases between. This CDR3 is built from 14 residues. CDR3 protein: CASSIVRDFGELFF. CDR3 sequence (DNA): TGTGCCAGTAGTATTGTCCGGGATTTCGGGGAGCTGTTTTTT.

V and J are TRBV7-9 and TRBJ2-7; D possibly corresponds to TRBD1 (6 bases). The CDR3 consists of 15 residues. Per the germline V gene, CDR1 is SEHNR and CDR2 is FQNEAQ (reference sequence). V was pared by 1 base and J by 2 bases, with 12 bases between. Here the CDR3 reads CASSLGTVLAYEQYF. The DNA of the CDR3 is TGTGCCAGCAGCTTAGGGACAGTTTTGGCCTACGAGCAGTACTTC.

This sequence joins TRBV6-5 and TRBJ1-1; 10 bases map to TRBD1. V lost 2 bases, J lost 1 base, and 4 bases stayed unmatched. CDR1 is MNHEY and CDR2 is SVGAGI in the germline V gene. The CDR3 runs 16 residues. In DNA, the CDR3 is TGTGCCAGCAGTTACGGACAGGGGGACTGGAACACTGAAGCTTTCTTT. This gives the protein CASSYGQGDWNTEAFF.

On this clone itself: Other DNA sequences in the sample encode the same CDR3. The V call is TRBV5-1, the J call TRBJ2-3, with TRBD2 matching over 8 bases. Germline CDR1 SGHRS, CDR2 YFSETQ. V lost 5 bases and J lost 0; bases outside the gene matches: 5. This CDR3 region has 15 residues. This CDR3 is CASRRTSGSTDTQYF. The CDR3 coding sequence is TGCGCCAGCAGACGTACTAGCGGTAGCACAGATACGCAGTATTTT. The full variable domain, rest sourced from reference TRBV5-1 and TRBJ2-3, is KAGVTQTPRYLIKTRGQQVTLSCSPISGHRSVSWYQQTPGQGLQFLFEYFSETQRNKGNFPGRFSGRQFSNSRSEMNVSTLELGDSALYLCASRRTSGSTDTQYFGPGTRLTVL.

This clone was recorded only once. One junction end disagrees with the germline gene, perhaps due to a read error. V is TRBV6-5 and J is TRBJ2-5; D may be TRBD1 (6 bases). The CDR3 loop spans 11 amino acids. Looked up from germline, CDR1 is MNHEY and CDR2 is SVGAGI. CDR3 sequence: CASSYRDTPHF. In DNA, the CDR3 is TGTGCCAGCAGTTACCGGGACACTCCGCACTTC.

The J gene is TRBJ1-6, the V gene TRBV4-2; D call uncertain. The CDR3 is made up of 18 amino acids. CDR1 LGHNA and CDR2 YNFKEQ come from the germline V gene. Trimming shortened V by 0 bases and J by 0 bases, and 12 bases separated the two germline ends. The CDR3 nucleotides read TGTGCCAGCAGCCAAGACGCAGCGCGGAGCTCCTATAATTCACCCCTCCACTTT. Translating it yields CASSQDAARSSYNSPLHF.

This chain connects TRBV7-3 to TRBJ1-2; TRBD1 is a possible D gene (5 bases). Trimming removed 3 bases from V and 5 bases from J, with 16 bases in between. CDR1 and CDR2 (germline): SGHTA, FQGTGA. CDR3 length equals 15 residues. CDR3 nucleotides: TGTGCCAGCAGCTTGGGCCAAGGGGCGCAGTATGGCTACACCTTC. Its protein is CASSLGQGAQYGYTF.

The chain is built from TRBV30 and TRBJ2-1; 14 bases align to TRBD2. V lost 8 bases, J lost 7 bases, and 16 bases stayed unmatched. Germline CDR1 reads GTSNPN; CDR2 reads SVGIG (reference sequence). The CDR3 length is 17 residues. This chain's CDR3 is CAGLFPGLAGAHNEQFF. CDR3 coding DNA: TGTGCCGGACTGTTCCCGGGACTAGCGGGGGCACATAATGAGCAGTTCTTC.

The chain is built from TRBV30 and TRBJ2-7, with D tentatively TRBD1 (6 bases). Trimming shortened V by 4 bases and J by 3 bases, and 10 bases separated the two germline ends. Germline V gives CDR1 GTSNPN, CDR2 SVGIG (reference sequence). The CDR3 runs 12 residues. CDR3 amino acids: CAWMDSVYEQYF. CDR3 bases: TGTGCCTGGATGGACAGCGTCTACGAGCAGTACTTC.

The chain couples TRBV6-2 or TRBV6-3 to TRBJ1-1; TRBD1 is a possible D gene (6 bases). The CDR3 has 13 residues. V lost 8 bases, J lost 3 bases, and 13 bases lay in between. Germline CDR1 reads MNHEY; CDR2 reads SVGEGT. The CDR3 reads CASGQGRYTEAFF. The CDR3 DNA is TGTGCCAGCGGCCAGGGGAGGTACACTGAAGCTTTCTTT.

The CDR3 nucleotides read TGTGCCAGCACTTGGGATCTACTCTCCTACAATGAGCAGTTCTTC. Residues: CASTWDLLSYNEQFF. The chain combines TRBV6-5 with TRBJ2-1; D unresolved. This CDR3 is 15 amino acids long. Trimming took off 7 bases at V and 0 bases at J, with 13 bases between the two ends. CDR1 is MNHEY, CDR2 SVGAGI, per germline.

This sequence joins TRBV20-1 and TRBJ2-1, with 9 bases matching TRBD1. This CDR3 has 15 residues. Looked up from germline, CDR1 is DFQATT and CDR2 is SNEGSKA (reference sequence). Losses at the gene ends were 3 bases for V and 4 bases for J; bases not matched to a gene: 7. The CDR3 coding sequence is TGCAGTGCTAGTCCTAACAGGGGGCGGTACAATGAGCAGTTCTTC. Protein product: CSASPNRGRYNEQFF.

The J gene is TRBJ2-3, the V gene TRBV11-2, with 10 bases that match TRBD2. The ends lost 2 bases at V and 6 bases at J; junction bases unmatched: 8. This CDR3 has 16 amino acids. In germline, CDR1 is SGHAT, CDR2 FQNNGV. The CDR3 DNA follows: TGTGCCAGCAGCTTACAGTCTAGCGGGAGCTTTGATACGCAGTATTTT. Its translation: CASSLQSSGSFDTQYF.

V usage is TRBV5-1 and J usage is TRBJ2-2, with D perhaps matching TRBD2 (6 bases). Germline lookup yields CDR1 SGHRS and CDR2 YFSETQ. V gave up 2 bases and J gave up 4 bases, with 15 bases separating them. The CDR3 consists of 16 residues. DNA of the CDR3: TGCGCCAGCAGCTTCCTGGGAGTCGGGGGCACCGGGGAGCTGTTTTTT. Protein sequence: CASSFLGVGGTGELFF.

The chain joins TRBV15 to TRBJ2-1, with TRBD2 matching 12 bases. Germline V gene data show CDR1 as LNHNV and CDR2 as YYDKDF (reference sequence). V was pared by 1 base and J by 6 bases, with 4 bases of the junction left unmatched. This CDR3 is 16 amino acids long. This CDR3 reads CATSRGTSGKINEQFF. CDR3 nucleotides: TGTGCCACCAGCAGAGGGACTAGCGGGAAGATCAATGAGCAGTTCTTC.

The chain combines TRBV19 with TRBJ2-3; D assignment may be TRBD1 or TRBD2 (6 bases each). Germline values: CDR1 LNHDA, CDR2 SQIVND (reference sequence). V lost 5 bases and J lost 3, with 18 bases in between. The CDR3 is 16 residues long. The CDR3 nucleotides are TGTGCCAGTAGTTTCGGTAGCGGCGGACAGACAGATACGCAGTATTTT. The encoded protein is CASSFGSGGQTDTQYF.

This clone was observed a few times. The V gene is TRBV19, the J gene TRBJ1-1, with D perhaps TRBD1 (5 bases). V dropped 9 bases and J dropped 2 bases, with 10 bases sitting between them. Germline V gene sequence: CDR1 LNHDA, CDR2 SQIVND (reference sequence). The length of the CDR3 is 12 residues. CDR3 sequence (DNA): TGTGCCAGGCCAACAGGTAACACTGAAGCTTTCTTT. It encodes CARPTGNTEAFF.

This CDR3 is CASSHNSPGTTGDEQFF. In DNA, the CDR3 is TGCGCCAGCAGCCACAACTCCCCCGGGACTACCGGCGATGAGCAGTTCTTC. The J gene is TRBJ2-1, the V gene TRBV4-3; 7 bases fit TRBD2. The V gene end was trimmed by 3 bases and the J gene end by 8 bases; junction bases not matched to a gene: 16. The CDR3 extends over 17 amino acids. Germline CDR1 is LGHNA and CDR2 is YSLEER.

This chain uses TRBV9 with TRBJ2-3; D tentatively reads TRBD1 or TRBD2 (5 bases each). Germline V gene data show CDR1 as SGDLS and CDR2 as YYNGEE. This CDR3 has 14 residues. Trimming took 0 bases from V and 6 from J, leaving 11 bases between them. The CDR3 loop is CASSVALEGDTQYF. Written as DNA, the CDR3 is TGTGCCAGCAGCGTAGCTCTCGAGGGGGATACGCAGTATTTT.

DNA for the CDR3: TGTGCCAGCAGTGAATCCCCCCGAACGGGGGAGACCCAGTACTTC. This gives the protein CASSESPRTGETQYF. The J gene is TRBJ2-5, the V gene TRBV6-1; possible D gene TRBD2, 5 bases. Deletions cut 2 bases from V and 5 bases from J, with 15 bases between. The V gene's germline CDR1 is MNHNS and CDR2 SASEGT. This CDR3 is 15 amino acids long.

The chain couples TRBV7-9 to TRBJ2-2, with D hard to call. CDR3 length equals 16 residues. V was shortened by 3 bases and J by 0 bases, with 11 bases between the two germline ends. Germline V gene lookup returns CDR1 SEHNR and CDR2 FQNEAQ (reference sequence). CDR3 DNA sequence: TGTGCCAGCAGCTTCGACGTGACTGCGAACACCGGGGAGCTGTTTTTT. Protein: CASSFDVTANTGELFF.

The chain couples TRBV7-9 to TRBJ2-2; tentatively, D is TRBD1 (5 bases). From germline, CDR1 is SEHNR and CDR2 FQNEAQ (reference sequence). This CDR3 comprises 13 residues. Trimming removed 0 bases at V and 7 bases at J, with 6 bases between. As DNA, the CDR3 is TGTGCCAGCAGCTTAGCCGACAGCGGGGAGCTGTTTTTT. Its protein is CASSLADSGELFF.

The rearrangement uses TRBV6-6 and TRBJ1-1; TRBD1 agrees at 7 bases. Germline CDR1 and CDR2: MNHNY and SVGAGI (reference sequence). The CDR3 contains 12 residues. With V trimmed by 0 bases and J by 8 bases, 0 bases remained unmatched. The DNA of the CDR3 is TGTGCCAGCAGTTACTCCAGGGGGGAAGCTTTCTTT. This gives the protein CASSYSRGEAFF.

Comment on this clone: The junction departs from the called germline gene at one end, perhaps through a read error. The rearrangement links TRBV12-5 to TRBJ1-1, with D tentatively TRBD1 (6 bases). Germline V lookup: CDR1 LGHNT, CDR2 FRNRAP. This CDR3 is built from 12 residues. CDR3 in DNA: TGTGCTAGTGGTTTGGGAGGGGGTGAAACTTTCTTT. It yields the protein CASGLGGGETFF.

This clone has only a few counts. Here the CDR3 reads CSVKLSSYEQYF. The DNA of the CDR3 is TGCAGCGTTAAACTGAGCTCCTACGAGCAGTACTTC. This chain joins TRBV29-1 and TRBJ2-7; the D is unclear. The CDR3 consists of 12 residues. The V end lost 5 bases, the J end lost 0 bases, and 8 bases lay between the germline ends. Germline values: CDR1 SQVTM, CDR2 ANQGSEA.

The gene calls are TRBV6-2 or TRBV6-3 and TRBJ2-5; weak D call: TRBD2 (5 bases). The length of the CDR3 is 12 residues. Per the germline V gene, CDR1 is MNHEY and CDR2 is SVGEGT. With 6 bases removed from V and 4 bases from J, the gap between germline ends came to 9 bases. In DNA form, the CDR3 reads TGTGCCAGCAGCCCCGGACTAGAGACCCAGTACTTC. This encodes CASSPGLETQYF.

The V call is TRBV5-1, the J call TRBJ2-1, with 11 bases identical to TRBD2. This CDR3 is built from 14 residues. Losses at the gene ends were 8 bases for V and 5 bases for J; bases not matched to a gene: 6. Germline loops: CDR1 SGHRS, CDR2 YFSETQ. The CDR3 is CASSGRGPNNEQFF. DNA of the CDR3: TGCGCCAGTAGCGGGAGGGGTCCTAACAATGAGCAGTTCTTC.

V gene TRBV7-2 combines with J gene TRBJ2-1; D is undetermined. Germline V CDR1 and CDR2: SGHTA, FQGNSA. This CDR3 spans 15 amino acids. Between the trimmed V and J ends, which lost 2 bases and 13 bases, there was a span of 21 bases. The CDR3 region is CASSLNRLLPVPQFF. The CDR3, as DNA: TGTGCCAGCAGCTTAAATCGACTCCTGCCAGTACCACAGTTCTTC. Full variable domain (remainder filled in from reference TRBV7-2 and TRBJ2-1): GAGVSQSPSNKVTEKGKDVELRCDPISGHTALYWYRQSLGQGLEFLIYFQGNSAPDKSGLPSDRFSAERTGGSVSTLTIQRTQQEDSAVYLCASSLNRLLPVPQFFGPGTRLTVL.

The chain combines TRBV19 with TRBJ1-1; TRBD1 aligns across 8 bases. Trimming cost V 6 bases and J 4 bases; bases outside gene matches: 7. The CDR3 runs 14 residues. Per germline, CDR1 LNHDA and CDR2 SQIVND (reference sequence). This chain's CDR3 is CASSITGGSTEAFF. CDR3 sequence (DNA): TGTGCCAGTAGCATTACAGGGGGTAGCACTGAAGCTTTCTTT.